By sample fraction, the clone carrying this T cell receptor beta chain is large. Its antigen remains unidentified. J gave up 6 bases and V 3 bases, and 5 bases lay outside the gene matches. Germline loops: CDR1 KGHSH, CDR2 LQKENI. The CDR3 contains 14 residues. This sample is drawn from a study of response to subunit inactivated influenza vaccine. Points from the study as a whole: Seasonal influenza vaccination, on each occasion, was suggested by the authors to recruit few new T cells.

MiXCR, run by TCRdb on the RT-PCR reads, gives a single entry per CDR3 protein. The profile shows 150,000 or so distinct CDR3 sequences, approximately 12% of them singletons. Sequences were derived from CD8+ T cells sorted from PBMCs, sampled around 25 months after vaccination. The clonotype comes from a man aged 50-75 years who received an inactivated influenza vaccine. This sequence joins TRBV18 and TRBJ2-7; 10 bases match TRBD2. CDR3 residues: CASSPIAGGGEQYF. DNA for the CDR3: TGTGCCAGCTCACCTATAGCGGGGGGCGGCGAGCAGTACTTC.